This TCR beta chain was identified in a study of early T cells in non-severe SARS-CoV-2 infection. Unique molecular identifiers (one per individual cDNA molecule) were attached. Each CDR3 protein gets one entry after TCRdb re-called the 5' RACE reads with MiXCR. This table has around 44,000 distinct CDR3 sequences, about 9.2% appearing once. V lost 6 bases, J lost 7 bases, and 10 bases stayed unmatched. Germline values: CDR1 DFQATT, CDR2 SNEGSKA (reference sequence). This CDR3 region has 15 residues. This clonotype was seen repeatedly, ten times or more. Material: whole blood. The chain recombines TRBV20-1 with TRBJ2-3; 13 bases fit TRBD2. The TCR sequence derives from an adult who was a healthcare worker with PCR-confirmed SARS-CoV-2 infection or an uninfected control (not recorded which). The CDR3: CSALKLAGGPNTQYF. CDR3 coding DNA: TGCAGTGCCCTAAAACTAGCGGGAGGGCCGAATACGCAGTATTTT.